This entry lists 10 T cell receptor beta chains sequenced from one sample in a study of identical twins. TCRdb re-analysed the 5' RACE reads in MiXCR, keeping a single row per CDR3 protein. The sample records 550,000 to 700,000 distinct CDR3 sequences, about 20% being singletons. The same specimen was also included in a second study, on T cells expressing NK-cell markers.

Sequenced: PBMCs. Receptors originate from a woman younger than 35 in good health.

The CDR3 is CASLTARRTEAFF. The CDR3 DNA reads TGTGCCAGTCTGACCGCGAGGCGCACTGAAGCTTTCTTT. This chain links TRBV2 with TRBJ1-1, with unresolved D. CDR1 is SNHLY, CDR2 FYNNEI, per germline. The CDR3 spans 13 residues. The V gene lost 9 bases and the J gene lost 4 bases, with 15 bases spanning the gap.

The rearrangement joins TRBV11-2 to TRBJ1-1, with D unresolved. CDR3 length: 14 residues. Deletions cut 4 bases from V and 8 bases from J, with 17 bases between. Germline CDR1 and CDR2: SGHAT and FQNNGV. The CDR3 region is CASSYWTASGEAFF. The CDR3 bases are TGTGCCAGCAGCTACTGGACGGCTTCTGGGGAAGCTTTCTTT.

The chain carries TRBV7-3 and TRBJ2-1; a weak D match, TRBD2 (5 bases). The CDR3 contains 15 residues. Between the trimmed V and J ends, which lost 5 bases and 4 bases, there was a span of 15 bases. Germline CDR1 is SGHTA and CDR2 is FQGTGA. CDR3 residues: CASSPGAADYNEQFF. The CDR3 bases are TGTGCCAGCAGCCCCGGAGCGGCGGATTACAATGAGCAGTTCTTC.

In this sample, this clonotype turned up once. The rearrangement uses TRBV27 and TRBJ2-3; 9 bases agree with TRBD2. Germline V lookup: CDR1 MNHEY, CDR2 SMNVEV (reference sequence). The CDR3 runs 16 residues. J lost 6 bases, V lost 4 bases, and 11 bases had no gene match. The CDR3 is CASSSPTSGSGDTQYF. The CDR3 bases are TGTGCCAGCAGTTCCCCCACTAGCGGGTCTGGGGATACGCAGTATTTT.

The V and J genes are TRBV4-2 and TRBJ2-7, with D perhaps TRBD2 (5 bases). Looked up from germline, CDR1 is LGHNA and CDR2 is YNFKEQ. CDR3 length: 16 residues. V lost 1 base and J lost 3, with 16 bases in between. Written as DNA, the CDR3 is TGTGCCAGCAGCCAAGCTCGCGGGCAGCCAAACTACGAGCAGTACTTC. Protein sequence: CASSQARGQPNYEQYF.

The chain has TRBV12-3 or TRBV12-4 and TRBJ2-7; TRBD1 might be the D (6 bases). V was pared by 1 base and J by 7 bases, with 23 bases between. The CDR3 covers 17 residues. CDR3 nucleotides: TGTGCCAGCAGTTTAGTAAGTCCGACAGGCCTAAGGGGAGAGCAGTACTTC. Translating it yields CASSLVSPTGLRGEQYF.

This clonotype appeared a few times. CDR3 sequence (DNA): TGCAGTGCCACCGCCAGTAGTCTGGAGGCCAGGTACTTC. It translates to CSATASSLEARYF. The chain uses TRBV20-1 and TRBJ2-7; TRBD2 is a possible D gene (5 bases). CDR1 and CDR2 (germline): DFQATT, SNEGSKA (reference sequence). V shed 6 bases and J shed 12 bases, with 24 bases lying between them. The CDR3 has 13 amino acids.

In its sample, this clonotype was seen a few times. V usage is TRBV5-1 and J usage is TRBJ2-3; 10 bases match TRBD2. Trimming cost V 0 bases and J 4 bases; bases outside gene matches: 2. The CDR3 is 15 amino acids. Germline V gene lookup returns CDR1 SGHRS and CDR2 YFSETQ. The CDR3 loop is CASSLASGSPDTQYF. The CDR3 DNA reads TGCGCCAGCAGCTTGGCTAGCGGGAGTCCAGATACGCAGTATTTT.

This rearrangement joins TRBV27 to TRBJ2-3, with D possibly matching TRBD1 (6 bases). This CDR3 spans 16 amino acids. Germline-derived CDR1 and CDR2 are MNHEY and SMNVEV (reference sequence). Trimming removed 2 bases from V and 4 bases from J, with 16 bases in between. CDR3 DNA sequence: TGTGCCAGCAGTTTAGGGTGGACAGCCAGCCCAGATACGCAGTATTTT. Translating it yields CASSLGWTASPDTQYF.

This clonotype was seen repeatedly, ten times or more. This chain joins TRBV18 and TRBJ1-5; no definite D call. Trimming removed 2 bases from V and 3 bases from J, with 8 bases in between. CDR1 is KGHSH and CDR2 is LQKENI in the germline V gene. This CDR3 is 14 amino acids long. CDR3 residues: CASSPYRDNQPQHF. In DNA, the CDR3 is TGTGCCAGCTCACCATACCGGGACAATCAGCCCCAGCATTTT.